The clone carrying this T cell receptor beta chain was detected a few times. Its antigen is unknown. Reverse transcription of all isolated RNA meant that expressed TCRB transcripts were sequenced. Repertoires were generated with immunoSEQ multiplex PCR, while TCRdb's copy carries only in-frame clones and drops some. This table holds around 500,000 clones, more than 9.5% found once. The CDR3 length is 11 residues. V was clipped by 3 bases and J by 7 bases, with 7 bases between them. From germline, CDR1 is MNHNS and CDR2 SASEGT. These data are taken from a study of beta chain features in type 1 diabetes. Study outcomes and limitations: Type 1 diabetes patients had fewer VDJ junction insertions and more deletions.

Sequencing used naive CD4+ T cells from blood. This clonotype was sampled from a woman between 18 and 29 years old in good health. The V gene is TRBV6-1, the J gene TRBJ2-7, with D uncertain. The CDR3 nucleotides read TGTGCCAGCAGTGACATCGTAGAGCAGTACGTC. It translates to CASSDIVEQYV.